A selection of T cell receptor beta chains follows, all from one sample in a study of OX40 agonist ivuxolimab in advanced cancers. Sequenced by immunoSEQ multiplex PCR; TCRdb stores in-frame clones only, minus some. In the table there are under 20,000 clones, roughly 89% of which are singletons. Sequenced here: CD4+ or CD8+ T cells sorted from blood, sampled in a trial of the OX40 agonist ivuxolimab. Receptors originate from an adult with an advanced solid tumor such as melanoma, head and neck, liver or kidney cancer. The CDR3 runs from the conserved cysteine through the conserved F or W. Fields, in order: V gene, J gene, clone size, D gene, CDR3 DNA, CDR3 protein. D genes are given only for firm matches. Size tells how often a clone was seen (once, few, many) or the class of an expanded clone, and some rows leave it out.

V gene: TRBV4-3; J gene: TRBJ2-3; clone size: -; D gene: -; CDR3 DNA: TGCGCCAGCAGCCAGGCCGTGGCCCTCTCCACAGATACGCAGTATTTT; CDR3 protein: CASSQAVALSTDTQYF
V gene: TRBV27; J gene: TRBJ2-1; clone size: -; D gene: -; CDR3 DNA: TGTGCCAGCAGTTACCAGGGCGGCGAGAATGAGCAGTTCTTC; CDR3 protein: CASSYQGGENEQFF
V gene: TRBV5-1; J gene: TRBJ2-3; clone size: -; D gene: -; CDR3 DNA: TGCGCCAGCAGCTTTGTTGGAGGGACGGGATACACAGATACGCAGTATTTT; CDR3 protein: CASSFVGGTGYTDTQYF
V gene: TRBV9; J gene: TRBJ2-7; clone size: once; D gene: TRBD2; CDR3 DNA: TGTGCCAGCAGCGCCCAATCTAGCGGGGGCGACTACGAGCAGTACTTC; CDR3 protein: CASSAQSSGGDYEQYF
V gene: TRBV14; J gene: TRBJ2-5; clone size: -; D gene: -; CDR3 DNA: TGTGCCAGCAGCCAAGATACAAGCGGGTGGGAGACCCAGTACTTC; CDR3 protein: CASSQDTSGWETQYF
V gene: TRBV19; J gene: TRBJ2-2; clone size: few; D gene: -; CDR3 DNA: TGTGCCAGTAGTGTTAGCACCGGGGAGCTGTTTTTT; CDR3 protein: CASSVSTGELFF
V gene: TRBV7-2; J gene: TRBJ2-2; clone size: -; D gene: -; CDR3 DNA: TGTGCCAGCAGCTCTGGACCATACACCGGGGAGCTGTTTTTT; CDR3 protein: CASSSGPYTGELFF
V gene: TRBV5-6; J gene: TRBJ2-7; clone size: -; D gene: TRBD1; CDR3 DNA: TGTGCCAGCAGCTTGACAGGGGGCTACGAGCAGTACTTC; CDR3 protein: CASSLTGGYEQYF
V gene: TRBV4-3; J gene: TRBJ2-7; clone size: -; D gene: -; CDR3 DNA: TGCGCCAGCAGTGCTAGGATCTCCTACGAGCAGTACTTC; CDR3 protein: CASSARISYEQYF
V gene: TRBV27; J gene: TRBJ2-7; clone size: -; D gene: -; CDR3 DNA: TGTGCCAGCAGTTTCCAAGACGGGTCCTACGAGCAGTACTTC; CDR3 protein: CASSFQDGSYEQYF
V gene: TRBV5-1; J gene: TRBJ2-3; clone size: -; D gene: TRBD2; CDR3 DNA: TGCGCCAGCAGCTTGGTTGGGCGGGAGGGCCTCACAGATACGCAGTATTTT; CDR3 protein: CASSLVGREGLTDTQYF
V gene: TRBV7-2; J gene: TRBJ2-7; clone size: few; D gene: TRBD1; CDR3 DNA: TGTGCCAGCAGCTTAGCCCTGAGACAGGGCAACGAGCAGTACTTC; CDR3 protein: CASSLALRQGNEQYF
V gene: TRBV2; J gene: TRBJ2-5; clone size: -; D gene: -; CDR3 DNA: TGTGCCAGCAGTGACCTACAAGAGACCCAGTACTTC; CDR3 protein: CASSDLQETQYF
V gene: TRBV4-3; J gene: TRBJ1-5; clone size: once; D gene: -; CDR3 DNA: TGCGCCAGCAGCCAAGATCTCGGGTCTAGCAATCAGCCCCAGCATTTT; CDR3 protein: CASSQDLGSSNQPQHF
V gene: TRBV6-6; J gene: TRBJ1-4; clone size: -; D gene: -; CDR3 DNA: TGTGCCAGCAGTACCTATGACAGTAGTAATGAAAAACTGTTTTTT; CDR3 protein: CASSTYDSSNEKLFF
V gene: TRBV4-3; J gene: TRBJ2-1; clone size: -; D gene: TRBD2; CDR3 DNA: TGCGCCAGCAGCCAAGACGTCAGCGGGAGGCAGTTCTTC; CDR3 protein: CASSQDVSGRQFF
V gene: TRBV5-6; J gene: TRBJ1-2; clone size: -; D gene: -; CDR3 DNA: TGTGCCAGCAGCTCGGGTTGGAGGGGGAACTACACCTTC; CDR3 protein: CASSSGWRGNYTF
V gene: TRBV4-1; J gene: TRBJ2-2; clone size: -; D gene: -; CDR3 DNA: TGCGCCAGCAGCCAAGATCCCTTGACCGGGGAGCTGTTTTTT; CDR3 protein: CASSQDPLTGELFF
V gene: TRBV6-5; J gene: TRBJ1-4; clone size: -; D gene: TRBD1; CDR3 DNA: TGTGCCAGCAGTACGGGACAGGGCTTTAATGAAAAACTGTTTTTT; CDR3 protein: CASSTGQGFNEKLFF
V gene: TRBV11-1; J gene: TRBJ2-1; clone size: -; D gene: -; CDR3 DNA: TGTGCCAGCAGCTTAATCTCGGGGCCCTACAATGAGCAGTTCTTC; CDR3 protein: CASSLISGPYNEQFF
V gene: TRBV29-1; J gene: TRBJ1-2; clone size: once; D gene: -; CDR3 DNA: TGCAGCGTTGATACAGGAATGTATGGCTACACCTTC; CDR3 protein: CSVDTGMYGYTF
V gene: TRBV4-3; J gene: TRBJ2-7; clone size: once; D gene: TRBD2; CDR3 DNA: TGCGCCAGCAGCCAGTTAGATAGCGGGAGTCACGAGCAGTACTTC; CDR3 protein: CASSQLDSGSHEQYF
V gene: TRBV2; J gene: TRBJ2-3; clone size: -; D gene: TRBD2; CDR3 DNA: TGTGCCATACCGGGACTAGCGGGAGGGCCGAACGCAGATACGCAGTATTTT; CDR3 protein: CAIPGLAGGPNADTQYF
V gene: TRBV11-3; J gene: TRBJ2-5; clone size: -; D gene: -; CDR3 DNA: TGTGCCAGCAGCTTAGGAGAGACCCAGTACTTC; CDR3 protein: CASSLGETQYF
V gene: TRBV19; J gene: TRBJ2-1; clone size: -; D gene: -; CDR3 DNA: TGTGCCAGTATTGGTGAGAGCTACAATGAGCAGTTCTTC; CDR3 protein: CASIGESYNEQFF
V gene: TRBV27; J gene: TRBJ2-7; clone size: -; D gene: TRBD1; CDR3 DNA: TGTGCCAGCAGTTTAGACAGGGGGCTCGAGCAGTACTTC; CDR3 protein: CASSLDRGLEQYF
V gene: TRBV7-8; J gene: TRBJ2-3; clone size: -; D gene: TRBD2; CDR3 DNA: TGTGCCAGCAGCTTTTTCCCCCGAGGGGGACTAGCGGGAGAAACAGATACGCAGTATTTT; CDR3 protein: CASSFFPRGGLAGETDTQYF
V gene: TRBV27; J gene: TRBJ2-7; clone size: -; D gene: TRBD1; CDR3 DNA: TGTGCCAGCAGTTTATCAGGGACAGGGGGTTACGAGCAGTACTTC; CDR3 protein: CASSLSGTGGYEQYF
V gene: TRBV30; J gene: TRBJ2-7; clone size: -; D gene: -; CDR3 DNA: TGTGCCTGGAGTGTGGGGGGTTCCTACGAGCAGTACTTC; CDR3 protein: CAWSVGGSYEQYF
V gene: TRBV15; J gene: TRBJ2-1; clone size: -; D gene: -; CDR3 DNA: TGTGCCACCAGCCAGAGAGGGGGGATGGGGAATGAGCAGTTCTTC; CDR3 protein: CATSQRGGMGNEQFF
V gene: TRBV2; J gene: TRBJ1-1; clone size: few; D gene: -; CDR3 DNA: TGTGCCAGCAGGCACATGAACACTGAAGCTTTCTTT; CDR3 protein: CASRHMNTEAFF
V gene: TRBV6-1; J gene: TRBJ2-7; clone size: -; D gene: -; CDR3 DNA: TGTGCCAGCGGATTTGAGCGCGAGCAGTACTTC; CDR3 protein: CASGFEREQYF
V gene: TRBV14; J gene: TRBJ2-7; clone size: -; D gene: -; CDR3 DNA: TGTGCCAGCAGCCAATACTCCTCCTACGAGCAGTACTTC; CDR3 protein: CASSQYSSYEQYF
V gene: TRBV7-2; J gene: TRBJ2-1; clone size: -; D gene: TRBD2; CDR3 DNA: TGTGCCAGCAAAAAGACTAGCGGGCCCAATGAGCAGTTCTTC; CDR3 protein: CASKKTSGPNEQFF
V gene: TRBV6-6; J gene: TRBJ2-7; clone size: -; D gene: -; CDR3 DNA: TGTGCCAGCAGTTACTCTGCTGGGGGTTTGACCTACGAGCAGTACTTC; CDR3 protein: CASSYSAGGLTYEQYF
V gene: TRBV7-9; J gene: TRBJ2-7; clone size: few; D gene: -; CDR3 DNA: TGTGCCAGCAGCCCCCTCTTCGAGGAGCAGTACTTC; CDR3 protein: CASSPLFEEQYF
V gene: TRBV7-9; J gene: TRBJ1-4; clone size: -; D gene: -; CDR3 DNA: TGTGCCAGCAGCCTTTCCCCTACAGCAACTAATGAAAAACTGTTTTTT; CDR3 protein: CASSLSPTATNEKLFF
V gene: TRBV29-1; J gene: TRBJ1-1; clone size: -; D gene: TRBD1; CDR3 DNA: TGCAGCGTTGGAGGGGGCGCAGGGAACACTGAAGCTTTCTTT; CDR3 protein: CSVGGGAGNTEAFF
V gene: TRBV19; J gene: TRBJ1-1; clone size: -; D gene: -; CDR3 DNA: TGTGCCACCCGTCCGGGGGGGACTGAAGCTTTCTTT; CDR3 protein: CATRPGGTEAFF
V gene: TRBV6-1; J gene: TRBJ2-7; clone size: -; D gene: TRBD1; CDR3 DNA: TGTGCCAGCAGTCATACAGGGACAGGCTACGAGCAGTACTTC; CDR3 protein: CASSHTGTGYEQYF
V gene: TRBV20-1; J gene: TRBJ2-7; clone size: -; D gene: -; CDR3 DNA: TGCAGTGCGGGAGTGGACGAGCAGTACTTC; CDR3 protein: CSAGVDEQYF
V gene: TRBV28; J gene: TRBJ1-3; clone size: -; D gene: -; CDR3 DNA: TGTGCCAGCAGACCTCGATATCCTGGAAACACCATATATTTT; CDR3 protein: CASRPRYPGNTIYF
V gene: TRBV19; J gene: TRBJ1-5; clone size: medium-sized; D gene: -; CDR3 DNA: TGTGCCAGTAGTATATGGCCAGGTCAGCCCCAGCATTTT; CDR3 protein: CASSIWPGQPQHF
V gene: TRBV29-1; J gene: TRBJ2-2; clone size: -; D gene: -; CDR3 DNA: TGCAGCGTGTTGTACACCGGGGAGCTGTTTTTT; CDR3 protein: CSVLYTGELFF
V gene: TRBV6-1; J gene: TRBJ2-1; clone size: -; D gene: TRBD2; CDR3 DNA: TGTGCCAGCAGTGAACCGTCTCTAGCGGGATCCTACAATGAGCAGTTCTTC; CDR3 protein: CASSEPSLAGSYNEQFF
V gene: TRBV29-1; J gene: TRBJ2-7; clone size: -; D gene: TRBD2; CDR3 DNA: TGCAGCGTCTCGGGACTACCACCCTCCTACGAGCAGTACTTC; CDR3 protein: CSVSGLPPSYEQYF
V gene: TRBV7-6; J gene: TRBJ2-1; clone size: once; D gene: -; CDR3 DNA: TGTGCCAGCAGCTTAGTTCCAAGCTCCTACAATGAGCAGTTCTTC; CDR3 protein: CASSLVPSSYNEQFF
V gene: TRBV28; J gene: TRBJ2-7; clone size: -; D gene: TRBD1; CDR3 DNA: TGTGCCAGCAGCCGGGACAGGGGGTCAAGCGAGCAGTACTTC; CDR3 protein: CASSRDRGSSEQYF
V gene: TRBV7-3; J gene: TRBJ2-7; clone size: -; D gene: -; CDR3 DNA: TGTGCCAGCAGCTTTGGAGGTTCCTACGAGCAGTACTTC; CDR3 protein: CASSFGGSYEQYF
V gene: TRBV19; J gene: TRBJ2-5; clone size: -; D gene: TRBD2; CDR3 DNA: TGTGCCAGTAGTACCCTCCTACTAGCGGCTCAAGAGACCCAGTACTTC; CDR3 protein: CASSTLLLAAQETQYF
V gene: TRBV7-6; J gene: TRBJ2-7; clone size: -; D gene: -; CDR3 DNA: TGTGCCAGCAGCTTTGAGGGGGGGGCCGACGAGCAGTACTTC; CDR3 protein: CASSFEGGADEQYF
V gene: TRBV27; J gene: TRBJ2-4; clone size: -; D gene: TRBD2; CDR3 DNA: TGTGCCAGCAGTTTCTACGGCCCGGGAGGGGCCAAAAACATTCAGTACTTC; CDR3 protein: CASSFYGPGGAKNIQYF
V gene: TRBV7-9; J gene: TRBJ2-2; clone size: -; D gene: -; CDR3 DNA: TGTGCCAGCAGCTTAAGCCTCAACACCGGGGAGCTGTTTTTT; CDR3 protein: CASSLSLNTGELFF
V gene: TRBV7-2; J gene: TRBJ2-1; clone size: -; D gene: -; CDR3 DNA: TGTGCCAGCAGCCCCTACCCTGACAATGAGCAGTTCTTC; CDR3 protein: CASSPYPDNEQFF
V gene: TRBV5-5; J gene: TRBJ2-3; clone size: medium-sized; D gene: TRBD2; CDR3 DNA: TGTGCCTGCCCTAGTAGCGGGGGGTCCACAGATACGCAGTATTTT; CDR3 protein: CACPSSGGSTDTQYF
V gene: TRBV7-6; J gene: TRBJ2-7; clone size: -; D gene: -; CDR3 DNA: TGTGCCAGCAGCTTAGTGGAGAAAGGCGAGCAGTACTTC; CDR3 protein: CASSLVEKGEQYF
V gene: TRBV5-1; J gene: TRBJ2-5; clone size: -; D gene: -; CDR3 DNA: TGCGCCAGCAGCTTGGAACACCCCGGAGAGGGGACCCAGTACTTC; CDR3 protein: CASSLEHPGEGTQYF
V gene: TRBV9; J gene: TRBJ2-3; clone size: -; D gene: -; CDR3 DNA: TGTGCCAGCAGCGATGAGAGTTCAGATACGCAGTATTTT; CDR3 protein: CASSDESSDTQYF
V gene: TRBV4-2; J gene: TRBJ1-6; clone size: once; D gene: -; CDR3 DNA: TGTGCCAGCAGCCAAGCAGGGGTGTCACCCCTCCACTTT; CDR3 protein: CASSQAGVSPLHF
V gene: TRBV19; J gene: TRBJ2-7; clone size: -; D gene: -; CDR3 DNA: TGTGCCAGTAGCTCAGGACCTACCTACGAGCAGTACTTC; CDR3 protein: CASSSGPTYEQYF